These 25 T cell receptor beta chains originate from one sample sequenced in a study of cytomegalovirus exposure and HLA in healthy donors. The PCR ran on 60 Vbeta and 13 Jbeta primers. The assay was immunoSEQ multiplex PCR, and TCRdb's table has in-frame clones only and misses some. The sample contains 160,000 or so clones, 65% to 85% of which appear only once. The source material was PBMCs. All receptors derive from a male donor in good health and CMV-seropositive.

This rearrangement joins TRBV30 to TRBJ1-3; D call uncertain. Trimming removed 7 bases at V and 0 bases at J, with 16 bases between. Germline CDR1 reads GTSNPN; CDR2 reads SVGIG (reference sequence). This CDR3 contains 15 residues. CDR3 in DNA: TGTGCCTTTTCCCTACAGAGTAGCTCTGGAAACACCATATATTTT. Amino acids: CAFSLQSSSGNTIYF.

The count of this clone is one. This chain uses TRBV5-1 with TRBJ2-2, with no clear D. V lost 2 bases, J lost 1 base, and 9 bases lay in between. The CDR3 sequence is 15 residues long. Germline CDR1 is SGHRS and CDR2 is YFSETQ. The CDR3 loop reads CASSLAQLNTGELFF. DNA of the CDR3: TGCGCCAGCAGCTTAGCACAGCTGAACACCGGGGAGCTGTTTTTT.

This chain links TRBV7-6 with TRBJ2-3; a possible D gene is TRBD2 (6 bases). From germline, CDR1 is SGHVS and CDR2 FNYEAQ. The germline V and J ends were trimmed by 4 bases and 0 bases, with 14 bases remaining between them. The CDR3 sequence is 16 residues long. This CDR3 reads CASSSARDLSTDTQYF. CDR3 bases: TGTGCCAGCAGCTCGGCCCGGGACTTGAGCACAGATACGCAGTATTTT.

This chain links TRBV27 with TRBJ2-5; TRBD1 aligns across 10 bases. The CDR3 is made up of 13 amino acids. V lost 5 bases to trimming and J lost 6 bases; unmatched junction nucleotides: 3. In germline, CDR1 is MNHEY, CDR2 SMNVEV (reference sequence). CDR3 DNA sequence: TGTGCCAGCAGTACGGGACAGGGGAAGACCCAGTACTTC. It specifies CASSTGQGKTQYF.

This clone was seen more than once but under ten times. The gene calls are TRBV21-1 and TRBJ2-7; TRBD2, the table's D call, was not compared with the DNA. TRBV21-1 is a pseudogene locus. This CDR3 has 16 residues. CDR3 loop: CASSKVARVDSYEQYF. CDR3 in DNA: TGTGCCAGCAGCAAAGTTGCGCGGGTCGACTCCTACGAGCAGTACTTC.

The rearrangement links TRBV15 to TRBJ2-3; 12 positions agree with TRBD2. CDR1 and CDR2 (germline): LNHNV, YYDKDF (reference sequence). The CDR3 has 17 residues. Unmatched junction bases numbered 8, after V lost 4 bases and J lost 3 bases. Here the CDR3 DNA reads TGTGCCACCAGCACTAGCGGGAGGGTATTTGTAACAGATACGCAGTATTTT. Translating gives CATSTSGRVFVTDTQYF. Based on the CDR3 plus reference TRBV15 and TRBJ2-3, the full variable domain is DAMVIQNPRYQVTQFGKPVTLSCSQTLNHNVMYWYQQKSSQAPKLLFHYYDKDFNNEADTPDNFQSRRPNTSFCFLDIRSPGLGDTAMYLCATSTSGRVFVTDTQYFGPGTRLTVL.

The chain joins TRBV7-2 to TRBJ2-7; 7 bases fit TRBD2. J lost 1 base, V lost 6 bases, and 6 bases had no gene match. The germline CDR1 and CDR2 sequences are SGHTA and FQGNSA. This CDR3 is 14 amino acids long. The CDR3 sequence: CASRSSGLSYEQYF. As DNA, the CDR3 is TGTGCCAGCAGGTCTAGCGGTCTTTCCTACGAGCAGTACTTC.

CDR3 sequence (DNA): TGTGCCAGTAGTATAGGGGGGAAACAGGGAGACTATGGCTACACCTTC. Translation gives CASSIGGKQGDYGYTF. V gene TRBV19 combines with J gene TRBJ1-2; TRBD1 is a possible D gene (6 bases). Trimming shortened V by 1 base and J by 3 bases, and 15 bases separated the two germline ends. CDR1 and CDR2 from the germline V gene are LNHDA and SQIVND (reference sequence). The CDR3 spans 16 residues.

The rearrangement joins TRBV7-8 to TRBJ2-5; 12 nucleotides align to TRBD2. Germline V gives CDR1 SGHVS, CDR2 FQNEAQ. The length of the CDR3 is 17 residues. V shed 6 bases, J shed 9 bases, and the junction held 17 bases outside the gene matches. The CDR3 spells CASSTRLAGVGAGAQYF. The CDR3 nucleotides read TGTGCCAGCAGTACGCGACTAGCGGGAGTTGGGGCCGGGGCCCAGTACTTC.

Only a few counts were recorded for this clone. The chain is built from TRBV5-1 and TRBJ1-1; 7 positions match TRBD1. The CDR3 has 13 amino acids. CDR1 is SGHRS, CDR2 YFSETQ, per germline. The V and J ends lost 3 bases and 6 bases, in that order; junction bases with no gene match: 5. The CDR3, as DNA: TGCGCCAGCAGCTCCCAGGGGGTGGCTGAAGCTTTCTTT. Translated: CASSSQGVAEAFF.

J is TRBJ2-7 and V is TRBV10-2; D perhaps matches TRBD2 (6 bases). Germline loops: CDR1 WSHSY, CDR2 SAAADI. CDR3 length equals 16 residues. Trimming removed 6 bases at V and 0 bases at J, with 18 bases between. The CDR3 loop is CASRGFGTESSYEQYF. In nucleotides, the CDR3 is TGCGCCAGCAGGGGCTTCGGGACTGAAAGCTCCTACGAGCAGTACTTC.

The genes are TRBV28 and TRBJ2-2; a weak D match, TRBD2 (6 bases). Germline values: CDR1 MDHEN, CDR2 SYDVKM. V was shortened by 2 bases and J by 11 bases, with 15 bases between the two germline ends. The CDR3 loop spans 14 amino acids. CDR3 in amino acids: CASSLGRGTVELFF. CDR3 nucleotides: TGTGCCAGCAGTTTAGGTCGGGGGACTGTAGAGCTGTTTTTT.

This clone was detected only a few times. The chain uses TRBV11-2 and TRBJ2-7; 7 bases agree with TRBD1. J lost 6 bases, V lost 5 bases, and 10 bases had no gene match. The CDR3 spans 14 residues. The germline V gene has CDR1 SGHAT and CDR2 FQNNGV. Here the CDR3 reads CASSGRQGGSEQYF. The CDR3 bases are TGTGCCAGCAGCGGCCGACAGGGCGGTAGCGAGCAGTACTTC.

V usage is TRBV10-3 and J usage is TRBJ2-4, with 7 bases lining up with TRBD2. The trim removed 0 bases at V and 4 bases at J, leaving 6 bases unmatched. Per germline, CDR1 ENHRY and CDR2 SYGVKD. CDR3 length: 16 amino acids. CDR3 region: CAISESGVSGKNIQYF. The CDR3 DNA reads as TGTGCCATCAGTGAGTCGGGTGTTAGCGGGAAAAACATTCAGTACTTC.

V gene TRBV14 combines with J gene TRBJ2-3; TRBD2 agrees at 9 bases. J gave up 0 bases and V 4 bases, and 8 bases lay outside the gene matches. The CDR3 runs 17 residues. In germline, CDR1 is SGHDN, CDR2 FVKESK. The CDR3 is CASSRTSGRASTDTQYF. The CDR3 DNA is TGTGCCAGCAGCCGAACTAGCGGGCGAGCTAGCACAGATACGCAGTATTTT.

This clone occurred once. The chain has TRBV6-5 and TRBJ2-7; D might be TRBD1 (6 bases). Germline V gene lookup returns CDR1 MNHEY and CDR2 SVGAGI. Trimming removed 6 bases from V and 3 bases from J, with 15 bases in between. The CDR3 is 14 amino acids. The CDR3 sequence: CASSRQVHFYEQYF. The CDR3 bases are TGTGCCAGCAGCAGACAGGTTCACTTCTACGAGCAGTACTTC.

The chain links TRBV5-1 to TRBJ2-5; D perhaps matches TRBD1 (6 bases). Germline V gene data show CDR1 as SGHRS and CDR2 as YFSETQ. Between the trimmed V and J ends, which lost 0 bases and 1 base, there was a span of 22 bases. CDR3 length equals 19 residues. The CDR3 loop is CASSLASGWGRSIQETQYF. The CDR3 coding sequence is TGCGCCAGCAGCTTGGCCTCGGGTTGGGGGCGGTCGATCCAAGAGACCCAGTACTTC. Drawing the rest from reference TRBV5-1 and TRBJ2-5, the complete variable domain is KAGVTQTPRYLIKTRGQQVTLSCSPISGHRSVSWYQQTPGQGLQFLFEYFSETQRNKGNFPGRFSGRQFSNSRSEMNVSTLELGDSALYLCASSLASGWGRSIQETQYFGPGTRLLVL.

This rearrangement joins TRBV29-1 to TRBJ2-5, with unresolved D. CDR3 size: 14 residues. V lost 5 bases and J 1 base, leaving 14 bases between the germline ends. In germline, CDR1 is SQVTM, CDR2 ANQGSEA. CDR3 loop: CSVLLRTAQETQYF. Written as DNA, the CDR3 is TGCAGCGTTCTCTTACGCACAGCCCAAGAGACCCAGTACTTC. Supplemented by reference TRBV29-1 and TRBJ2-5, the full variable domain reads SAVISQKPSRDICQRGTSLTIQCQVDSQVTMMFWYRQQPGQSLTLIATANQGSEATYESGFVIDKFPISRPNLTFSTLTVSNMSPEDSSIYLCSVLLRTAQETQYFGPGTRLLVL.

This chain links TRBV28 with TRBJ2-7, with a possible D match to TRBD2 (5 bases). This CDR3 is 13 amino acids long. The germline V and J ends were trimmed by 5 bases and 5 bases, with 13 bases remaining between them. In germline, CDR1 is MDHEN, CDR2 SYDVKM. CDR3 bases: TGTGCCAGCAGTAGGCCCGTGAGGGACGAGCAGTACTTC. Amino acid sequence: CASSRPVRDEQYF.

The chain recombines TRBV19 with TRBJ2-3; TRBD2 is a possible D gene (7 bases). The germline gives CDR1 LNHDA, CDR2 SQIVND (reference sequence). Trimming took off 7 bases at V and 6 bases at J, with 17 bases between the two ends. This CDR3 spans 14 amino acids. Written as DNA, the CDR3 is TGTGCCAGTACCTCGGGGGGCAGACGTGATACGCAGTATTTT. Translating gives CASTSGGRRDTQYF.

V usage is TRBV25-1 and J usage is TRBJ1-2; D is unresolved. V lost 1 base and J 8 bases, leaving 5 bases between the germline ends. CDR3 length equals 11 residues. CDR1 is MGHDK, CDR2 SYGVNS, per germline. CDR3 amino acids: CASSESGGYTF. The CDR3 nucleotides are TGTGCCAGCAGTGAATCGGGGGGCTACACCTTC.

The chain is built from TRBV25-1 and TRBJ2-7; D remains ambiguous. The CDR3 contains 18 residues. The germline CDR1 and CDR2 sequences are MGHDK and SYGVNS. Trimming took off 1 base at V and 5 bases at J, with 24 bases between the two ends. For the CDR3, the DNA is TGTGCCAGCAGTGAATTAAAATCTCTAGGTCTTAAACGGCACGAGCAGTACTTC. It yields the protein CASSELKSLGLKRHEQYF.

J is TRBJ1-1 and V is TRBV7-9; D might be TRBD1 (5 bases). CDR1 and CDR2 from the germline V gene are SEHNR and FQNEAQ (reference sequence). Trimming shortened V by 0 bases and J by 4 bases, and 21 bases separated the two germline ends. CDR3 length: 18 amino acids. The CDR3 here is CASSLARGTHDVRTEAFF. Written as DNA, the CDR3 is TGTGCCAGCAGCTTAGCGCGGGGGACGCACGACGTGCGCACTGAAGCTTTCTTT.

This clone appeared a few times. This chain joins TRBV9 and TRBJ1-1; TRBD1 is a possible D gene (5 bases). The length of the CDR3 is 13 residues. V was pared by 3 bases and J by 3 bases, with 9 bases between. CDR1 is SGDLS and CDR2 is YYNGEE in the germline V gene. CDR3 DNA sequence: TGTGCCAGCAGCGCCGCGGGGGACACTGAAGCTTTCTTT. Translated: CASSAAGDTEAFF. Using reference TRBV9 and TRBJ1-1 for the parts outside the CDR3, the full variable domain is DSGVTQTPKHLITATGQRVTLRCSPRSGDLSVYWYQQSLDQGLQFLIQYYNGEERAKGNILERFSAQQFPDLHSELNLSSLELGDSALYFCASSAAGDTEAFFGQGTRLTVV.

This clone was seen only a few times. The V and J genes are TRBV5-6 and TRBJ2-6; tentatively, D is TRBD1 (6 bases). The germline V gene has CDR1 SGHDT and CDR2 YYEEEE. The CDR3 spans 14 residues. With 4 bases removed from V and 2 bases from J, the gap between germline ends came to 7 bases. The CDR3 region has the DNA TGTGCCAGCAGCGCAGGGGCTGGGGCCAACGTCCTGACTTTC. As protein: CASSAGAGANVLTF.